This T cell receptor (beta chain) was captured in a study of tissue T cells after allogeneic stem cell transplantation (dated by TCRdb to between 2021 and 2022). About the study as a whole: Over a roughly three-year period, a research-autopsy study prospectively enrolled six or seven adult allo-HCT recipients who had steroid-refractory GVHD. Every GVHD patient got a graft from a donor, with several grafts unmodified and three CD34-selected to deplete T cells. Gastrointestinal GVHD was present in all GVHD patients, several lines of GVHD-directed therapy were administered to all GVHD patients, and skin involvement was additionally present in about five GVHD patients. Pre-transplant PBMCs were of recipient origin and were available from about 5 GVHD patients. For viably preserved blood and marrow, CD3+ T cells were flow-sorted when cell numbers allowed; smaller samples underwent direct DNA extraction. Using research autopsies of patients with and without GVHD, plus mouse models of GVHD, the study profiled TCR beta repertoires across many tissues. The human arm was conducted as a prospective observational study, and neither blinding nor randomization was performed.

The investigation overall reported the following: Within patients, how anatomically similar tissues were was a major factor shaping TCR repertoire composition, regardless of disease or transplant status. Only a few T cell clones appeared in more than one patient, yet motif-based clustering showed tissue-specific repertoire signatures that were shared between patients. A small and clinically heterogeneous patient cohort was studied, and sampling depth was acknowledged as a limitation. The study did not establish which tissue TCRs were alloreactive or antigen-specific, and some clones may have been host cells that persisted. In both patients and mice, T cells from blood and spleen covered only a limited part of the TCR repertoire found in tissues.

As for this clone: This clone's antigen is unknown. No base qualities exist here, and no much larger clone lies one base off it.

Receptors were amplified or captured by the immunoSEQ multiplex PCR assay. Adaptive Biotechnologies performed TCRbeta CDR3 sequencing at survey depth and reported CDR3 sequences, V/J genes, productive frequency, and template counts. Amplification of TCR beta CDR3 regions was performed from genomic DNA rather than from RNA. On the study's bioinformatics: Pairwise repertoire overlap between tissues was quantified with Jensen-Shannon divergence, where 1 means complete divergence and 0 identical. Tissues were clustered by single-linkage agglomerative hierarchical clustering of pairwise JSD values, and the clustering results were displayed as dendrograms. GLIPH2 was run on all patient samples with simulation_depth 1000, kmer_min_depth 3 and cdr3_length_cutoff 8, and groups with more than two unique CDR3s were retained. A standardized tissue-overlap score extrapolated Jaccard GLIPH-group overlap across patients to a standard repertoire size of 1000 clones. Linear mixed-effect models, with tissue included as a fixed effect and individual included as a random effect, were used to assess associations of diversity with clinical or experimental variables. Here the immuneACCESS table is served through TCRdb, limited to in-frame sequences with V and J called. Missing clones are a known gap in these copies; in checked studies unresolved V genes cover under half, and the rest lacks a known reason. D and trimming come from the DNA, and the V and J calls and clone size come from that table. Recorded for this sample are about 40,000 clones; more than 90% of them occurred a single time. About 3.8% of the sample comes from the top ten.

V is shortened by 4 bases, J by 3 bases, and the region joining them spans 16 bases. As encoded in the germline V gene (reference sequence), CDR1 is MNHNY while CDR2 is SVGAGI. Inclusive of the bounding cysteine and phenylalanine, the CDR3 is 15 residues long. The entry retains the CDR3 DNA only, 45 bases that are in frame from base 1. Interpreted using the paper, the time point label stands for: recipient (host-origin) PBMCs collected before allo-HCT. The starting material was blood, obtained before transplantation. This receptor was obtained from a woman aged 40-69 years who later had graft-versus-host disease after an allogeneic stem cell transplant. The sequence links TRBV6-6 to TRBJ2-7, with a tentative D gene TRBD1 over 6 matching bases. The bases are TGTGCCAGCAGTTCTCCTCCAGGGGCAAGCTACGAGCAGTACTTC. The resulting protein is CASSSPPGASYEQYF.